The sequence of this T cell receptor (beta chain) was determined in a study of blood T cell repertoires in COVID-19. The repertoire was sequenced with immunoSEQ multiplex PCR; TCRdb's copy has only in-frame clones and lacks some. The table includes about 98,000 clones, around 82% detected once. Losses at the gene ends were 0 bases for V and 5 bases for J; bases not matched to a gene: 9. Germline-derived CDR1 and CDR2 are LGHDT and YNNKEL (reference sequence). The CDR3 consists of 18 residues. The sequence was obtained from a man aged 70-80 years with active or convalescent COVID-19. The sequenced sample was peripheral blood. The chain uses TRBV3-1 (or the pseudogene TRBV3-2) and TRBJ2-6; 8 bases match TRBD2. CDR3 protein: CASSQDRAGVRRANVLTF. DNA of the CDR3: TGTGCCAGCAGCCAAGATCGAGCGGGGGTGCGTAGGGCCAACGTCCTGACTTTC.